The sequence of this TCR beta chain was determined in a study of blood T cell repertoires in COVID-19. Study at large: The origin of the acute and convalescent COVID-19 samples was the United States, Italy and Spain. Sample material is recorded as cDNA or gDNA derived from T cells, B-cell-depleted T cells, or PBMCs.

Followed longitudinally, the Seattle patients had been enrolled during active infection. The CDR3 runs 15 residues. Germline assignment: CDR1 KGHDR and CDR2 SFDVKD. V shed 1 base and J shed 8 bases, with 14 bases lying between them. The protocol was immunoSEQ multiplex PCR, while the TCRdb copy is restricted to in-frame clones and leaves out a portion. The repertoire holds 75,000 to 80,000 clones, with roughly 84% as singletons. V gene TRBV24-1 combines with J gene TRBJ2-1; the D gene is possibly TRBD1 (6 bases). The TCR originated in a man aged 60 to 75 with COVID-19, enrolled during active disease. Specimen: peripheral blood. The CDR3 region is CATSDFGGRFDEQFF. The CDR3 nucleotides are TGTGCCACCAGTGATTTTGGGGGCCGCTTTGATGAGCAGTTCTTC.